Below, 20 T cell receptor beta chains from the same sample are listed, as sequenced in a study of T cell responses to AZD1222 COVID-19 vaccine. Clones were sequenced by immunoSEQ multiplex PCR, and TCRdb holds only the in-frame ones, with some missing. The sample has 120,000 or so clones, 80% to 95% seen once. Sequencing was performed on peripheral blood, taken on day 0 of AZD1222 vaccination. The source is an adult in good health.

The V call is TRBV9, the J call TRBJ2-2; D perhaps matches TRBD2 (5 bases). Germline values: CDR1 SGDLS, CDR2 YYNGEE. Trimming removed 0 bases at V and 0 bases at J, with 12 bases between. This CDR3 region has 17 residues. CDR3 sequence: CASSVVGSVTNTGELFF. The CDR3 DNA sequence: TGTGCCAGCAGCGTAGTAGGTAGCGTCACGAACACCGGGGAGCTGTTTTTT.

In this sample, this clone turned up once. The chain uses TRBV5-4 and TRBJ2-7, with TRBD2 identical over 8 bases. The trim removed 4 bases at V and 7 bases at J, leaving 13 bases unmatched. The CDR3 contains 15 residues. Germline V CDR1 and CDR2: SGHNT, YYREEE (reference sequence). DNA for the CDR3: TGTGCCAGCAGCCGCGCCCCAGCGGGAGCGGGGGAGCAGTACTTC. Translating gives CASSRAPAGAGEQYF.

The chain links TRBV11-1 to TRBJ2-5; 8 bases are a match to TRBD2. This CDR3 contains 13 residues. Germline loops: CDR1 SGHAT, CDR2 FQDESV (reference sequence). V shed 3 bases and J 5 bases; nucleotides not matched to a gene: 2. CDR3 nucleotide sequence: TGTGCCAGCAGCTTCCCGGGAGGGGAGACCCAGTACTTC. It yields the protein CASSFPGGETQYF.

The J gene is TRBJ2-5, the V gene TRBV15, with 11 bases that match TRBD2. The junction had 11 bases not matched to a gene; V was cut back by 1 base and J by 1 base. The CDR3 is 19 amino acids. Germline CDR1 reads LNHNV; CDR2 reads YYDKDF (reference sequence). CDR3 loop: CATSRALSKTSGVQETQYF. For the CDR3, the DNA is TGTGCCACCAGCAGAGCTCTCTCAAAGACTAGCGGGGTCCAAGAGACCCAGTACTTC.

The V and J genes are TRBV15 and TRBJ2-3; either TRBD1 or TRBD2 may fit D (7 bases each). The germline CDR1 and CDR2 sequences are LNHNV and YYDKDF (reference sequence). The V and J ends lost 3 bases and 1 base respectively, with 14 bases between them. The CDR3 runs to 16 residues. The CDR3, as DNA: TGTGCCACCAGCAGGGGGAGGGGGCCCCGCACAGATACGCAGTATTTT. It specifies CATSRGRGPRTDTQYF. Using reference TRBV15 and TRBJ2-3 for the parts outside the CDR3, the full variable domain is DAMVIQNPRYQVTQFGKPVTLSCSQTLNHNVMYWYQQKSSQAPKLLFHYYDKDFNNEADTPDNFQSRRPNTSFCFLDIRSPGLGDTAMYLCATSRGRGPRTDTQYFGPGTRLTVL.

This chain joins TRBV21-1 and TRBJ2-3; TRBD1 reflects the table's D call only, with no check against the DNA. TRBV21-1 is shown as a pseudogene. This CDR3 spans 17 amino acids. The CDR3 sequence is CASSGGPRQNSTDTQYF. CDR3 in DNA: TGTGCCAGCAGCGGCGGCCCGAGACAGAATAGCACAGATACGCAGTATTTT.

The chain is built from TRBV7-9 and TRBJ1-5; tentatively, D is TRBD1 (6 bases). From germline, CDR1 is SEHNR and CDR2 FQNEAQ (reference sequence). CDR3 length: 12 amino acids. Trimming removed 4 bases from V and 11 bases from J, with 12 bases in between. DNA for the CDR3: TGTGCCAGCAGCTCAGAACAGGGAACCCAGCATTTT. Protein product: CASSSEQGTQHF.

V gene TRBV24-1 combines with J gene TRBJ1-2; D not certain. The CDR3 contains 15 residues. Trimming shortened V by 4 bases and J by 8 bases, and 19 bases separated the two germline ends. Germline loops: CDR1 KGHDR, CDR2 SFDVKD. In DNA, the CDR3 is TGTGCCACCAGTGACGCCTTCGGCTGGATGTCAGGCTACACCTTC. This gives the protein CATSDAFGWMSGYTF.

The rearrangement links TRBV5-1 to TRBJ2-2; TRBD2 agrees at 7 bases. The CDR3 length is 20 residues. CDR1 SGHRS and CDR2 YFSETQ come from the germline V gene. J gave up 0 bases and V 2 bases, and 16 bases lay outside the gene matches. The chain's CDR3 is CASSFRTWGVSGANTGELFF. CDR3 sequence (DNA): TGCGCCAGCAGCTTTAGGACATGGGGTGTGAGCGGGGCGAACACCGGGGAGCTGTTTTTT.

This sequence joins TRBV10-2 and TRBJ2-7; D not resolved. The CDR3 runs 13 residues. CDR1 is WSHSY, CDR2 SAAADI, per germline. V gave up 6 bases and J gave up 7 bases, with 16 bases separating them. The CDR3 DNA reads TGCGCCAGCAGGCGGACGGAGATAAAGGAGCAGTACTTC. Encoded protein: CASRRTEIKEQYF.

This clone was counted a few times. The V gene is TRBV5-1, the J gene TRBJ1-1; perhaps TRBD1 as D (5 bases). CDR3 length: 15 residues. The germline V gene has CDR1 SGHRS and CDR2 YFSETQ. V lost 0 bases to trimming and J lost 1 base, with 10 bases between them. CDR3 in amino acids: CASSLDGAGNTEAFF. In nucleotides, the CDR3 is TGCGCCAGCAGCTTGGATGGGGCTGGGAACACTGAAGCTTTCTTT.

The chain links TRBV19 to TRBJ2-5; D may be TRBD1 or TRBD2 (5 bases each). The CDR3 is 13 amino acids. The V end lost 3 bases, the J end lost 5 bases, and 10 bases lay between the germline ends. Germline assignment: CDR1 LNHDA and CDR2 SQIVND (reference sequence). This CDR3 reads CASSITGAETQYF. Written as DNA, the CDR3 is TGTGCCAGTAGTATTACCGGGGCCGAGACCCAGTACTTC. The entire variable domain, with the rest obtained from reference TRBV19 and TRBJ2-5, is as follows: DGGITQSPKYLFRKEGQNVTLSCEQNLNHDAMYWYRQDPGQGLRLIYYSQIVNDFQKGDIAEGYSVSREKKESFPLTVTSAQKNPTAFYLCASSITGAETQYFGPGTRLLVL.

The J gene is TRBJ1-1, the V gene TRBV3-1 (or the pseudogene TRBV3-2); no clear D. Trimming shortened V by 1 base and J by 1 base, and 4 bases separated the two germline ends. Germline-derived CDR1 and CDR2 are LGHDT and YNNKEL (reference sequence). The CDR3 length is 13 residues. The CDR3 reads CASSQGTNTEAFF. CDR3 DNA: TGTGCCAGCAGCCAAGGGACGAACACTGAAGCTTTCTTT.

The rearrangement joins TRBV11-2 to TRBJ2-7, with TRBD2 matching over 11 bases. The V and J ends lost 5 bases and 0 bases, in that order; junction bases with no gene match: 12. This CDR3 comprises 18 residues. Germline CDR1 SGHAT, CDR2 FQNNGV. The CDR3 loop is CASSRALIGTSGSYEQYF. The DNA for the CDR3 is TGTGCCAGCAGCAGGGCCTTAATAGGGACTAGCGGCTCCTACGAGCAGTACTTC.

The chain has TRBV28 and TRBJ1-3, with 8 positions matching TRBD1. Germline V lookup: CDR1 MDHEN, CDR2 SYDVKM. V lost 5 bases, J lost 4 bases, and 10 bases stayed unmatched. This CDR3 contains 16 residues. The CDR3 nucleotides read TGTGCCAGCAGTGGATCGGACAGGGTGACCGGAAACACCATATATTTT. Residues: CASSGSDRVTGNTIYF.

The J gene is TRBJ2-7, the V gene TRBV4-1; D could derive from TRBD1 or TRBD2 (5 bases each). Germline assignment: CDR1 MGHRA and CDR2 YSYEKL. This CDR3 spans 15 amino acids. Trimming left V 0 bases short and J 5 bases short, with 14 bases between. CDR3 in amino acids: CASSQEYRGGHEQYF. As DNA, the CDR3 is TGCGCCAGCAGCCAAGAATATCGGGGCGGCCACGAGCAGTACTTC.

This sequence joins TRBV12-3 or TRBV12-4 and TRBJ1-2; D call uncertain. The CDR3 length is 12 residues. V lost 2 bases to trimming and J lost 8 bases, with 9 bases between them. In DNA form, the CDR3 reads TGTGCCAGCAGTTTACCGAACGGGGGCTACACCTTC. This gives the protein CASSLPNGGYTF.

This clone was observed a few times. V usage is TRBV12-3 or TRBV12-4 and J usage is TRBJ1-2, with 8 bases lining up with TRBD1. The length of the CDR3 is 13 residues. J was trimmed by 2 bases and V by 4 bases; bases with no gene match: 0. The CDR3 loop is CASSWTGNYGYTF. CDR3 coding DNA: TGTGCCAGCAGTTGGACAGGGAACTATGGCTACACCTTC.

The chain has TRBV18 and TRBJ1-4; perhaps TRBD1 as D (5 bases). V gave up 2 bases and J gave up 8 bases, with 15 bases separating them. CDR1 and CDR2 from the germline V gene are KGHSH and LQKENI. This CDR3 has 15 residues. The CDR3: CASSPRVWTPEKLFF. CDR3 in DNA: TGTGCCAGCTCACCAAGGGTCTGGACACCCGAAAAACTGTTTTTT.

The V and J genes are TRBV5-1 and TRBJ2-2; TRBD1 or TRBD2 may be the D gene (5 bases each). Germline values: CDR1 SGHRS, CDR2 YFSETQ. Trimming left V 4 bases short and J 0 bases short, with 13 bases between. The CDR3 covers 16 residues. CDR3: CASSQGTSANTGELFF. CDR3 DNA sequence: TGCGCCAGCAGCCAAGGGACGAGCGCGAACACCGGGGAGCTGTTTTTT.